These 21 T cell receptor beta chains were all obtained from the same sample, sequenced in a study of control samples from healthy donors and cancer patients. Sequenced by immunoSEQ multiplex PCR; TCRdb stores in-frame clones only, minus some. This sample yields over 150,000 clones, of which 85% to 95% are seen a single time; 1.1% to 1.5% belongs to the top ten. Sequencing input: blood. The origin of the receptors is a woman between 18 and 30 years old in good health.

This chain links TRBV24-1 with TRBJ1-6; 7 nucleotides agree with TRBD1. V shed 4 bases and J 1 base; nucleotides not matched to a gene: 15. The germline V gene has CDR1 KGHDR and CDR2 SFDVKD. This CDR3 spans 20 amino acids. The DNA for the CDR3 is TGTGCCACCAGTGACATCCCTACAACAGGGGCTGCGTCCTATAATTCACCCCTCCACTTT. Amino acids: CATSDIPTTGAASYNSPLHF.

The genes are TRBV6-9 and TRBJ2-1, with 8 positions matching TRBD1. The CDR3 totals 20 residues. V lost 0 bases to trimming and J lost 1 base; unmatched junction nucleotides: 14. CDR1 is MNHGY, CDR2 SVAAGI, per germline. As DNA, the CDR3 is TGTGCCAGCAGTTATTCCCCCCAGGGGGCTTTTGTCCTGTCCTACAATGAGCAGTTCTTC. Its protein is CASSYSPQGAFVLSYNEQFF.

V and J are TRBV28 and TRBJ1-2; TRBD1 aligns across 8 bases. Germline V gene sequence: CDR1 MDHEN, CDR2 SYDVKM. Trimming at V came to 1 base and at J to 7 bases, leaving 5 bases not matched to a gene. This CDR3 region has 14 residues. CDR3 DNA: TGTGCCAGCAGTTTATCCGGACAGGGAGGTGGCTACACCTTC. Residues: CASSLSGQGGGYTF.

This clone is a singleton in its sample. This rearrangement joins TRBV28 to TRBJ1-3, with no clear D. V was shortened by 6 bases and J by 4 bases, with 16 bases between the two germline ends. The CDR3 has 15 residues. The germline gives CDR1 MDHEN, CDR2 SYDVKM. CDR3 region: CASSRRLYSGNTIYF. In DNA, the CDR3 is TGTGCCAGCAGCCGACGATTGTATAGCGGAAACACCATATATTTT.

The chain uses TRBV7-8 and TRBJ1-1; a weak D match, TRBD1 (5 bases). The CDR3 has 15 amino acids. Germline V lookup: CDR1 SGHVS, CDR2 FQNEAQ. Trimming took off 1 base at V and 0 bases at J, with 9 bases between the two ends. The chain's CDR3 is CASSLGWGMNTEAFF. CDR3 coding DNA: TGTGCCAGCAGCTTAGGATGGGGGATGAACACTGAAGCTTTCTTT.

The CDR3: CASSLWLGPNEQFF. The CDR3 coding sequence is TGTGCCAGCAGTTTATGGCTGGGGCCCAATGAGCAGTTCTTC. The chain has TRBV28 and TRBJ2-1; perhaps TRBD1 as D (5 bases). Germline loops: CDR1 MDHEN, CDR2 SYDVKM. This CDR3 comprises 14 residues. Trimming took 0 bases from V and 6 from J, leaving 9 bases between them.

V usage is TRBV7-2 and J usage is TRBJ1-1, with unresolved D. Germline CDR1 SGHTA, CDR2 FQGNSA. The CDR3 runs to 15 residues. V was trimmed by 5 bases and J by 2 bases, leaving 15 bases between them. The CDR3 spells CASSPGGRLNTEAFF. In DNA, the CDR3 is TGTGCCAGCAGCCCTGGAGGACGGTTAAACACTGAAGCTTTCTTT.

This clone was picked up a small number of times. The chain recombines TRBV24-1 with TRBJ1-1, with D uncertain. V lost 4 bases and J lost 7, with 15 bases in between. Looked up from germline, CDR1 is KGHDR and CDR2 is SFDVKD. The CDR3 spans 14 residues. CDR3 sequence (DNA): TGTGCCACCAGTGACCCTCGGAAGCCCAGTGAAGCTTTCTTT. As protein: CATSDPRKPSEAFF.

J is TRBJ1-2 and V is TRBV28; D not resolved. The CDR3 has 15 residues. In germline, CDR1 is MDHEN, CDR2 SYDVKM. Trimming cost V 4 bases and J 3 bases, with 15 bases left between them. The CDR3 nucleotides read TGTGCCAGCAGTTCCCCTTGGGCCGAGGACTATGGCTACACCTTC. Its translation: CASSSPWAEDYGYTF.

The genes are TRBV5-5 and TRBJ2-7; D is unresolved. The CDR3 is 13 residues long. Trimming removed 4 bases at V and 1 base at J, with 9 bases between. The germline gives CDR1 SGHKS, CDR2 YYEKEE (reference sequence). The DNA for the CDR3 is TGTGCCAGCAGCCCCATGGATTCCTACGAGCAGTACTTC. Protein: CASSPMDSYEQYF. Based on the CDR3 plus reference TRBV5-5 and TRBJ2-7, the full variable domain is DAGVTQSPTHLIKTRGQQVTLRCSPISGHKSVSWYQQVLGQGPQFIFQYYEKEERGRGNFPDRFSARQFPNYSSELNVNALLLGDSALYLCASSPMDSYEQYFGPGTRLTVT.

The chain carries TRBV6-1 and TRBJ2-5, with unresolved D. Germline CDR1 and CDR2: MNHNS and SASEGT. This CDR3 contains 13 residues. Trimming removed 3 bases from V and 1 base from J, with 6 bases in between. CDR3 region: CASSDGFQETQYF. CDR3 in DNA: TGTGCCAGCAGTGATGGGTTCCAAGAGACCCAGTACTTC.

The chain combines TRBV27 with TRBJ2-7; 7 nucleotides match TRBD1. Per the germline V gene, CDR1 is MNHEY and CDR2 is SMNVEV (reference sequence). Trimming at V came to 5 bases and at J to 2 bases, leaving 9 bases not matched to a gene. The CDR3 extends over 15 amino acids. CDR3 in amino acids: CASSRLPGGTYEQYF. The CDR3 DNA reads as TGTGCCAGCAGTCGGCTCCCAGGGGGAACCTACGAGCAGTACTTC.

The J gene is TRBJ1-4, the V gene TRBV6-1; no clear D gene. The CDR3 runs 15 residues. V was shortened by 0 bases and J by 4 bases, with 9 bases between the two germline ends. Germline loops: CDR1 MNHNS, CDR2 SASEGT. CDR3 loop: CASSEASFLNEKLFF. DNA of the CDR3: TGTGCCAGCAGTGAAGCCTCGTTCCTTAATGAAAAACTGTTTTTT.

This clone has just one count. The gene calls are TRBV11-3 and TRBJ1-1; tentatively, D is TRBD1 (6 bases). Germline CDR1 reads SGHNT; CDR2 reads YENEEA. The CDR3 extends over 13 amino acids. The V gene lost 5 bases and the J gene lost 5 bases, with 12 bases spanning the gap. The CDR3 sequence is CASSEQGKTEAFF. CDR3 coding DNA: TGTGCCAGCAGCGAGCAGGGGAAGACTGAAGCTTTCTTT.

This sequence joins TRBV5-1 and TRBJ2-1, with D perhaps given as TRBD1 or TRBD2 (5 bases each). This CDR3 contains 15 residues. The V and J ends lost 7 bases and 4 bases respectively, with 18 bases between them. Germline values: CDR1 SGHRS, CDR2 YFSETQ. CDR3 sequence reads: CASRSGGSVYNEQFF. CDR3 nucleotide sequence: TGCGCCAGCCGGAGTGGGGGATCAGTTTACAATGAGCAGTTCTTC. Filled out from reference TRBV5-1 and TRBJ2-1, the complete variable domain reads KAGVTQTPRYLIKTRGQQVTLSCSPISGHRSVSWYQQTPGQGLQFLFEYFSETQRNKGNFPGRFSGRQFSNSRSEMNVSTLELGDSALYLCASRSGGSVYNEQFFGPGTRLTVL.

This clone appeared once. The rearrangement joins TRBV2 to TRBJ2-2, with unresolved D. V was cut by 3 bases and J by 6 bases, with 8 bases left in between. The CDR3 is 13 residues long. Germline CDR1 reads SNHLY; CDR2 reads FYNNEI. This CDR3 is CASSDELAGELFF. The CDR3 nucleotides read TGTGCCAGCAGTGATGAGCTGGCCGGGGAGCTGTTTTTT.

This clone has only a few counts. This chain joins TRBV7-2 and TRBJ2-7; 8 bases are a match to TRBD1. The V gene's germline CDR1 is SGHTA and CDR2 FQGNSA. The CDR3 sequence is 15 residues long. V gave up 2 bases and J gave up 1 base; unmatched junction bases: 4. The CDR3, as DNA: TGTGCCAGCAGCTTACAGGGGGCCGTATCCTACGAGCAGTACTTC. Amino acid sequence: CASSLQGAVSYEQYF.

The rearrangement links TRBV12-3 or TRBV12-4 to TRBJ2-7, with D unclear. Trimming took off 3 bases at V and 3 bases at J, with 3 bases between the two ends. This CDR3 comprises 11 residues. The DNA of the CDR3 is TGTGCCAGCAGTTTGATCTACGAGCAGTACTTC. This codes for CASSLIYEQYF.

This clone appeared a single time. The chain carries TRBV14 and TRBJ2-7, with TRBD2 matching over 10 bases. V was clipped by 2 bases and J by 2 bases; unmatched bases: 6. The CDR3 extends over 16 amino acids. Per the germline V gene, CDR1 is SGHDN and CDR2 is FVKESK. This CDR3 is CASSQPGLADAYEQYF. In nucleotides, the CDR3 is TGTGCCAGCAGCCAACCAGGACTAGCGGACGCCTACGAGCAGTACTTC.

This rearrangement joins TRBV5-1 to TRBJ2-5; D is perhaps TRBD1 or TRBD2 (6 bases each). Germline V gene sequence: CDR1 SGHRS, CDR2 YFSETQ. V shed 0 bases and J shed 5 bases, with 11 bases lying between them. The CDR3 is 14 residues long. The CDR3 is CASSLGTGRETQYF. Here the CDR3 DNA reads TGCGCCAGCAGCTTGGGAACAGGGAGGGAGACCCAGTACTTC. The variable domain in full, completed from reference TRBV5-1 and TRBJ2-5, reads KAGVTQTPRYLIKTRGQQVTLSCSPISGHRSVSWYQQTPGQGLQFLFEYFSETQRNKGNFPGRFSGRQFSNSRSEMNVSTLELGDSALYLCASSLGTGRETQYFGPGTRLLVL.

V is TRBV27 and J is TRBJ2-3; 12 nucleotides agree with TRBD1. CDR3 length equals 15 residues. Losses at the gene ends were 2 bases for V and 5 bases for J; bases not matched to a gene: 2. Germline V gene sequence: CDR1 MNHEY, CDR2 SMNVEV (reference sequence). The CDR3 nucleotides are TGTGCCAGCAGTTTAGGGGACAGGGGGCGAGATACGCAGTATTTT. Translation gives CASSLGDRGRDTQYF.